This T cell receptor (beta chain) was profiled in a study of blood T cell repertoires in COVID-19 (dated by TCRdb to the early 2020s). Turning to the overall study: Recovered participants in ImmuneRACE Cohort 3 were defined by two consecutive negative NP/OP PCR tests, clearance by a healthcare professional, or resolution of symptoms. The collaborator samples originated in the United States, Italy and Spain and spanned the acute and convalescent phases of COVID-19. The prospective study material was composed of cDNA or gDNA derived from T cells, B-cell-depleted T cells, or PBMCs. The dataset comprised deeply sampled blood TCRbeta repertoires from subjects exposed to, actively infected with, or recovered from COVID-19. The repertoires were released in a freely available public database meant as a resource for research on the immune response to SARS-CoV-2. The samples were drawn from the first 160 participants of the ongoing ImmuneRACE study and from under 1,500 subjects provided by 6 global collaborators. A de-identified subject ID, COVID-19 status, age in years and sex were almost always included in the sample metadata. Where available, HLA class I and class II types were obtained from metadata supplied by the sample provider rather than from assay-based typing.

TCRbeta CDR3 regions were amplified from genomic DNA using the immunoSEQ Assay, a bias-controlled multiplex PCR. The source study handled its data this way. Nucleated cell counts per sample were estimated from amplification of reference gene primers within the assay. Sequence reads were collapsed and filtered to measure the absolute abundance of every unique TCRbeta CDR3 rearrangement. For each sample, productive Simpson clonality was calculated as the square root of Simpson's diversity index across productive rearrangements. TCRdb took this table from immuneACCESS and kept in-frame rearrangements with V and J called. Such tables lack part of the clones; where checked against another copy, unresolved V genes explain under half of the gap, and the rest is unexplained. V, J and clone size are those of that table, while D and trimming were read from the DNA. This sample holds around 290,000 clones; 88% were observed only once. Jointly, the top ten make up around 2% of the sample.

This clone was observed a few times. Its specific antigen is unknown. No base quality information exists; no much larger clone differs at one position. General findings and caveats noted by the study authors: The amount of clinical and demographic metadata varied by source and participant and was provided uncurated.

In the prospective study, participants were roughly 18 to 95 years old, resided in 24 geographic areas of the United States, and were enrolled through a virtual design. In the prospective study, cohorts were assigned on the basis of participant-reported clinical history obtained from a screening survey and a study questionnaire. Each participant in the prospective study had whole blood, serum and a nasopharyngeal or oropharyngeal swab collected by mobile phlebotomists. Prospective study participants could optionally give additional blood draws and questionnaires over an approximately 2-month period. Prospective study blood samples were shipped either frozen or at room temperature before DNA extraction. Sequenced input: PBMCs or T cells enriched from blood (not recorded which). The sequence came from a woman between 55 and 75 years old in a cohort exposed to, infected with or recovered from COVID-19 (not recorded which).

The CDR3 protein sequence reads: CASTKQAGGLYEQYF. Here is the DNA: TGTGCCAGCACTAAACAAGCGGGAGGGTTGTACGAGCAGTACTTC. This receptor chain uses TRBV7-2 and TRBJ2-7; a stretch of 10 junction bases matches TRBD2. In the germline V gene, CDR1 corresponds to SGHTA and CDR2 to FQGNSA. From its cysteine to its phenylalanine, the CDR3 spans 15 amino acids. Kept here is only the CDR3 DNA, which spans 45 bases and is read in frame from base 1. V and J are trimmed by 7 bases and 4 bases, and the gene matches miss 10 bases of the junction. The entire variable domain, with the stretches around the CDR3 drawn from the reference TRBV7-2 and TRBJ2-7 proteins, is GAGVSQSPSNKVTEKGKDVELRCDPISGHTALYWYRQSLGQGLEFLIYFQGNSAPDKSGLPSDRFSAERTGGSVSTLTIQRTQQEDSAVYLCASTKQAGGLYEQYFGPGTRLTVT.